Presented here are 25 T cell receptor beta chains from one specimen sequenced in a study of early T cells in non-severe SARS-CoV-2 infection. TCRdb ran MiXCR on the 5' RACE reads and lists one entry per CDR3 protein. The table has about 50,000 distinct CDR3 sequences, over 12% seen once. Sequenced here: whole blood, sampled at baseline. All receptors derive from an adult who was a healthcare worker with PCR-confirmed SARS-CoV-2 infection or an uninfected control (not recorded which).

The chain links TRBV4-2 to TRBJ2-6; TRBD2 aligns across 12 bases. From germline, CDR1 is LGHNA and CDR2 YNFKEQ. J lost 4 bases, V lost 1 base, and 5 bases had no gene match. This CDR3 contains 18 residues. CDR3 amino acids: CASSQGTSGISGANVLTF. In DNA, the CDR3 is TGTGCCAGCAGCCAAGGGACTAGCGGGATTTCGGGGGCCAACGTCCTGACTTTC.

The sample holds many counts of this clonotype. Written as DNA, the CDR3 is TGCAGTGCCGGAACGGACAGCCCGGGGCAGTTCTTC. Residues: CSAGTDSPGQFF. The chain is built from TRBV20-1 and TRBJ2-1; TRBD1 might be the D (6 bases). V dropped 6 bases and J dropped 12 bases, with 18 bases sitting between them. This CDR3 is 12 amino acids long. Germline CDR1 reads DFQATT; CDR2 reads SNEGSKA (reference sequence).

This clonotype was detected ten times or more. The chain combines TRBV20-1 with TRBJ1-2; D remains ambiguous. The germline CDR1 and CDR2 sequences are DFQATT and SNEGSKA (reference sequence). Trimming removed 3 bases from V and 4 bases from J, with 9 bases in between. The CDR3 sequence is 12 residues long. The CDR3 DNA reads TGCAGTGCTAGCCGGTCGGGCTATGGCTACACCTTC. This sequence encodes CSASRSGYGYTF.

This clonotype has a count of ten or more. V and J are TRBV12-3 or TRBV12-4 and TRBJ1-2; the D is unclear. Trimming stripped 7 bases from V and 0 bases from J, with 15 bases between. CDR3 size: 15 residues. CDR3 loop: CASNRAAGANYGYTF. CDR3 DNA: TGTGCCAGCAATCGCGCGGCTGGAGCTAACTATGGCTACACCTTC.

The chain has TRBV4-1 and TRBJ1-2, with D perhaps TRBD1 (5 bases). This CDR3 has 11 amino acids. The germline V gene encodes CDR1 MGHRA and CDR2 YSYEKL. V gave up 4 bases and J gave up 8 bases, with 8 bases separating them. CDR3 sequence: CASSRGLGYTF. As DNA, the CDR3 is TGCGCCAGCAGCCGGGGACTAGGCTACACCTTC.

Ten or more counts support this clonotype. This rearrangement joins TRBV29-1 to TRBJ2-3; D gene ambiguous. In germline, CDR1 is SQVTM, CDR2 ANQGSEA. The CDR3 extends over 9 amino acids. Deletions cut 8 bases from V and 6 bases from J, with 6 bases between. The chain's CDR3 is CSTSDTQYF. Written as DNA, the CDR3 is TGCAGCACCTCGGATACGCAGTATTTT.

This clonotype was detected only a few times. This chain connects TRBV7-7 to TRBJ2-7, with D hard to call. The germline gives CDR1 SSHAT, CDR2 FNYEAQ (reference sequence). V was pared by 4 bases and J by 4 bases, with 11 bases between. The CDR3 sequence is 13 residues long. The CDR3 nucleotides are TGTGCCAGCAGCTCCAGCTTGGGTTACGAGCAGTACTTC. Translated: CASSSSLGYEQYF.

This clonotype was counted only a few times. A read error may produce the germline difference seen at one junction end. The chain links TRBV4-1 to TRBJ2-7; D is undetermined. Germline lookup yields CDR1 MGHRA and CDR2 YSYEKL. The length of the CDR3 is 13 residues. This CDR3 reads CASSPPKSFEQYF. CDR3 coding DNA: TGCGCCAGCAGCCCCCCGAAGTCCTTCGAGCAGTACTTC.

In this sample, this clonotype is medium-sized (0.01 to 0.1%). The chain uses TRBV2 and TRBJ2-3, with 13 bases lining up with TRBD2. The CDR3 is 14 amino acids. V lost 8 bases and J lost 6; bases outside the gene matches: 5. CDR1 is SNHLY and CDR2 is FYNNEI in the germline V gene. The CDR3 here is CASLLAGGLDTQYF. CDR3 nucleotides: TGTGCCAGCTTACTAGCGGGGGGGCTCGATACGCAGTATTTT. The full variable domain, rest sourced from reference TRBV2 and TRBJ2-3, is EPEVTQTPSHQVTQMGQEVILRCVPISNHLYFYWYRQILGQKVEFLVSFYNNEISEKSEIFDDQFSVERPDGSNFTLKIRSTKLEDSAMYFCASLLAGGLDTQYFGPGTRLTVL.

The genes are TRBV28 and TRBJ1-4; D not certain. The CDR3 sequence is 14 residues long. Germline V gene sequence: CDR1 MDHEN, CDR2 SYDVKM. The V end was cut by 8 bases, the J end by 6 bases, with 16 bases between. CDR3 DNA sequence: TGTGCCAGCGCTTCCGGCGGAGAGGATGAAAAACTGTTTTTT. Translated: CASASGGEDEKLFF.

This clonotype was detected a few times. V gene TRBV7-6 combines with J gene TRBJ2-2; 9 nucleotides align to TRBD2. CDR1 is SGHVS and CDR2 is FNYEAQ in the germline V gene. The CDR3 covers 20 residues. The junction had 16 bases not matched to a gene; V was cut back by 3 bases and J by 2 bases. The CDR3 reads CASSFPSVGVAGDNTGELFF. The CDR3 region has the DNA TGTGCCAGCAGCTTCCCCTCGGTCGGAGTAGCGGGGGATAACACCGGGGAGCTGTTTTTT.

The chain is built from TRBV5-4 and TRBJ2-7, with 11 bases lining up with TRBD1. The CDR3 has 15 amino acids. Germline V CDR1 and CDR2: SGHNT, YYREEE (reference sequence). With 0 bases clipped from V and 6 bases from J, the junction kept 5 bases outside the gene matches. This chain's CDR3 is CASSLDTDRGREQYF. The CDR3 DNA sequence: TGTGCCAGCAGCTTGGATACGGACAGGGGGCGCGAGCAGTACTTC.

The V gene is TRBV2, the J gene TRBJ2-3; D may be TRBD1 (5 bases). The CDR3 loop spans 14 amino acids. CDR1 and CDR2 (germline): SNHLY, FYNNEI. The V and J ends lost 2 bases and 4 bases respectively, with 10 bases between them. CDR3 DNA sequence: TGTGCCAGCAGTGAATTAAGGGGTTCAGATACGCAGTATTTT. Translating it yields CASSELRGSDTQYF.

At least ten counts were recorded for this clonotype. The chain recombines TRBV2 with TRBJ2-6; D call uncertain. There are 16 residues in the CDR3. Per the germline V gene, CDR1 is SNHLY and CDR2 is FYNNEI. The V and J ends lost 5 bases and 0 bases respectively, with 11 bases between them. The CDR3 region is CASSSRASSGANVLTF. In DNA form, the CDR3 reads TGTGCCAGCAGTTCCCGGGCAAGCTCTGGGGCCAACGTCCTGACTTTC.

The chain couples TRBV4-1 to TRBJ2-7; 7 bases are a match to TRBD1. Germline values: CDR1 MGHRA, CDR2 YSYEKL. This CDR3 has 15 amino acids. The J segment lost 3 bases and the V segment lost 0 bases, leaving 5 bases of the junction unmatched. The CDR3 loop is CASSQEQGSFYEQYF. CDR3 DNA sequence: TGCGCCAGCAGCCAAGAACAGGGGAGCTTCTACGAGCAGTACTTC.

This chain connects TRBV29-1 to TRBJ2-5, with D unclear. CDR1 is SQVTM, CDR2 ANQGSEA, per germline. This CDR3 is 14 amino acids long. The ends were cut back, 4 bases at V and 5 bases at J, with 17 bases in the middle. The CDR3 protein is CSVGQNLDGETQYF. The CDR3, as DNA: TGCAGCGTTGGCCAGAACTTGGATGGGGAGACCCAGTACTTC.

This clonotype was picked up a small number of times. V and J are TRBV20-1 and TRBJ2-2, with no clear D. Germline CDR1 is DFQATT and CDR2 is SNEGSKA (reference sequence). V was trimmed by 2 bases and J by 5 bases, leaving 12 bases between them. This CDR3 contains 14 residues. CDR3 coding DNA: TGCAGTGCTAGAAGCTCGCTAAGTACCGGGGAGCTGTTTTTT. This translates into CSARSSLSTGELFF.

This clonotype has at least ten counts. The chain combines TRBV3-1 with TRBJ1-3; D remains ambiguous. The germline V gene encodes CDR1 LGHDT and CDR2 YNNKEL (reference sequence). V was shortened by 2 bases and J by 0 bases, with 5 bases between the two germline ends. The CDR3 covers 14 residues. DNA for the CDR3: TGTGCCAGCAGCCAATGGATCTCTGGAAACACCATATATTTT. Its translation is CASSQWISGNTIYF.

The sample holds a few counts of this clonotype. The chain has TRBV4-1 and TRBJ2-7; D remains unclear. The CDR3 has 15 residues. Trimming stripped 1 base from V and 2 bases from J, with 12 bases between. From germline, CDR1 is MGHRA and CDR2 YSYEKL. The CDR3 reads CASSQAQEGAYEQYF. The CDR3 DNA follows: TGCGCCAGCAGCCAAGCTCAGGAAGGAGCCTACGAGCAGTACTTC.

This clonotype was seen a few times. This chain joins TRBV24-1 and TRBJ2-2; perhaps TRBD2 as D (6 bases). The CDR3 sequence is 12 residues long. From germline, CDR1 is KGHDR and CDR2 SFDVKD. V was pared by 7 bases and J by 7 bases, with 9 bases between. CDR3 sequence: CATSGSHGELFF. As DNA, the CDR3 is TGTGCCACCAGCGGGAGTCACGGGGAGCTGTTTTTT.

The chain combines TRBV6-6 with TRBJ1-5; tentatively, D is TRBD1 (6 bases). Germline CDR1 and CDR2: MNHNY and SVGAGI (reference sequence). V lost 6 bases and J lost 0, with 12 bases in between. The CDR3 sequence is 15 residues long. The CDR3, as DNA: TGTGCCAGCAGCTTTAGGGGGAGTAGCAATCAGCCCCAGCATTTT. Protein sequence: CASSFRGSSNQPQHF.

There are a few counts of this clonotype. The chain carries TRBV18 and TRBJ2-7, with 11 bases lining up with TRBD2. CDR1 is KGHSH and CDR2 is LQKENI in the germline V gene. This CDR3 is built from 15 residues. Trimming at V came to 6 bases and at J to 2 bases, leaving 6 bases not matched to a gene. CDR3 DNA sequence: TGTGCCAGCTCCATGACTAGCGGGACAACCTACGAGCAGTACTTC. It specifies CASSMTSGTTYEQYF.

The chain links TRBV12-3 or TRBV12-4 to TRBJ1-5; no clear D. The CDR3 is 13 residues long. Trimming pared 1 base from V and 2 bases from J, leaving 3 bases between. The chain's CDR3 is CASSLVRNQPQHF. In DNA, the CDR3 is TGTGCCAGCAGTTTAGTACGCAATCAGCCCCAGCATTTT.

This clonotype was detected many times. This chain connects TRBV7-9 to TRBJ2-3; 8 nucleotides align to TRBD2. Germline CDR1 is SEHNR and CDR2 is FQNEAQ (reference sequence). After removal of 3 bases from V and 6 bases from J, the junction contained 11 bases not matched to a gene. The CDR3 runs 16 residues. CDR3 protein: CASSFLSGRGSDTQYF. The CDR3 DNA sequence: TGTGCCAGCAGCTTTTTGAGCGGGAGAGGGTCGGATACGCAGTATTTT. Full variable domain (outside the CDR3, taken from reference TRBV7-9 and TRBJ2-3): DTGVSQNPRHKITKRGQNVTFRCDPISEHNRLYWYRQTLGQGPEFLTYFQNEAQLEKSRLLSDRFSAERPKGSFSTLEIQRTEQGDSAMYLCASSFLSGRGSDTQYFGPGTRLTVL.

This clonotype was picked up many times. The CDR3 loop reads CASSYSSGNQPQHF. The CDR3 nucleotides are TGTGCCAGCAGTTACTCGAGTGGCAATCAGCCCCAGCATTTT. This chain connects TRBV6-5 to TRBJ1-5; no firm D call. From germline, CDR1 is MNHEY and CDR2 SVGAGI. With 0 bases removed from V and 2 bases from J, the gap between germline ends came to 5 bases. There are 14 residues in the CDR3.